These T cell receptor beta chains were read from a single sample in a study of identical twins. TCRdb reanalysed the 5' RACE reads using MiXCR and keeps one entry per CDR3 protein. The sample carries about 480,000 distinct CDR3 sequences, approximately 15% recorded once. The same data also went into a second study, on yellow fever vaccine responses in identical twins.

Specimen: CD4+ T cells sorted from blood. Every receptor here comes from a woman aged 18-29 years in good health. CDR3s include the opening cysteine and the closing phenylalanine or tryptophan. Fields, in order: D gene, clone size, V gene, J gene, CDR3 DNA, CDR3 protein. A D gene is named only where the DNA matches it firmly. Rows give clone size only sometimes, using once, few, many, or a class for an expanded clone.

d_call: .
clone_size: .
v_call: TRBV20-1
j_call: TRBJ2-7
cdr3_nt: TGCAGTGCTAGATGGGCAGGGGAACCTTACGAGCAGTACTTC
cdr3_aa: CSARWAGEPYEQYF

d_call: .
clone_size: many
v_call: TRBV24-1
j_call: TRBJ2-3
cdr3_nt: TGTGCCACCAGTGATTTGGTCCCAGATACGCAGTATTTT
cdr3_aa: CATSDLVPDTQYF

d_call: TRBD2
clone_size: few
v_call: TRBV20-1
j_call: TRBJ2-3
cdr3_nt: TGCAGTGCTACCGGCTTGGGGGGGTTTAGCACAGATACGCAGTATTTT
cdr3_aa: CSATGLGGFSTDTQYF

d_call: .
clone_size: .
v_call: TRBV6-2/TRBV6-3
j_call: TRBJ2-2
cdr3_nt: TGTGCCAGCATTGGTCAGGCAGGGTATTCCGGGGAGCTGTTTTTT
cdr3_aa: CASIGQAGYSGELFF

d_call: .
clone_size: .
v_call: TRBV6-2/TRBV6-3
j_call: TRBJ1-1
cdr3_nt: TGTGCCAGCAGTTACTCTGGGGGCAGGGGGAACACTGAAGCTTTCTTT
cdr3_aa: CASSYSGGRGNTEAFF

d_call: .
clone_size: .
v_call: TRBV7-9
j_call: TRBJ2-5
cdr3_nt: TGTGCCAGCAGCTACCCGTTCAGGGGTGAGACCCAGTACTTC
cdr3_aa: CASSYPFRGETQYF

d_call: .
clone_size: .
v_call: TRBV6-5
j_call: TRBJ2-7
cdr3_nt: TGTGCCAGCAGTTACTCGAGTCGCAGCTACGAGCAGTACTTC
cdr3_aa: CASSYSSRSYEQYF

d_call: .
clone_size: .
v_call: TRBV12-3/TRBV12-4
j_call: TRBJ1-5
cdr3_nt: TGTGCCAGCAGCTTCCTTGGACGCAGCAATCAGCCCCAGCATTTT
cdr3_aa: CASSFLGRSNQPQHF

d_call: TRBD2
clone_size: few
v_call: TRBV7-9
j_call: TRBJ2-1
cdr3_nt: TGTGCCAGCAGCCCCTTAACCGGGGGGGAAATGAATGAGCAGTTCTTC
cdr3_aa: CASSPLTGGEMNEQFF

d_call: .
clone_size: .
v_call: TRBV4-2
j_call: TRBJ2-1
cdr3_nt: TGTGCCAGCAGCCAAGTTACTAGTAACAACGAGCAGTTCTTC
cdr3_aa: CASSQVTSNNEQFF

d_call: TRBD2
clone_size: .
v_call: TRBV29-1
j_call: TRBJ2-1
cdr3_nt: TGCAGCGTTGATCGTAGCGGGATGTACAATGAGCAGTTCTTC
cdr3_aa: CSVDRSGMYNEQFF

d_call: .
clone_size: .
v_call: TRBV4-2
j_call: TRBJ2-4
cdr3_nt: TGTGCCAGCAGCCAAGCCACGACCAAAAACATTCAGTACTTC
cdr3_aa: CASSQATTKNIQYF

d_call: TRBD2
clone_size: .
v_call: TRBV12-3/TRBV12-4
j_call: TRBJ2-2
cdr3_nt: TGTGCCAGTTCCCCAGTACTAGCGGGGGGTACCGGGGAGCTGTTTTTT
cdr3_aa: CASSPVLAGGTGELFF